Presented here are 22 T cell receptor beta chains from one specimen sequenced in a study of TIL therapy for anti-PD-1-resistant metastatic lung cancer. Time point specified: pre-treatment sample, taken before nivolumab and TIL therapy. The libraries were made with immunoSEQ v3. Sequencing was performed with immunoSEQ multiplex PCR; in TCRdb, only in-frame clones are kept and a portion is missing. The sample contains approximately 53,000 clones, roughly 78% of which appear only once. Material: blood, obtained at baseline. The receptors come from a woman aged 25-80 years with non-small cell lung cancer.

This chain connects TRBV7-9 to TRBJ2-5, with 9 bases lining up with TRBD2. Germline trimming cut 8 bases from V and 3 bases from J; bases unmatched to any gene: 10. Per the germline V gene, CDR1 is SEHNR and CDR2 is FQNEAQ (reference sequence). CDR3 length: 15 residues. In DNA, the CDR3 is TGTGCCAGCGCGGGGGGGGCCCAAAGGAAAGAGACCCAGTACTTC. The encoded protein is CASAGGAQRKETQYF.

CDR3 protein: CASSLVASGANVLTF. As DNA, the CDR3 is TGTGCCAGCAGCTTAGTGGCATCTGGGGCCAACGTCCTGACTTTC. V usage is TRBV7-8 and J usage is TRBJ2-6; D not certain. CDR3 length: 15 residues. Germline V gene sequence: CDR1 SGHVS, CDR2 FQNEAQ. Trimming removed 1 base at V and 1 base at J, with 5 bases between.

The rearrangement joins TRBV5-6 to TRBJ1-1; the D is unclear. The CDR3 is 16 residues long. V was cut by 4 bases and J by 0 bases, with 16 bases left in between. CDR1 and CDR2 (germline): SGHDT, YYEEEE. CDR3: CASSIISPTVNTEAFF. CDR3 nucleotides: TGTGCCAGCAGCATCATTAGCCCGACGGTGAACACTGAAGCTTTCTTT.

Concerning this clone: One junction end disagrees with the germline gene, perhaps due to a read error. The gene calls are TRBV6-1 and TRBJ1-2; D not resolved. Germline lookup yields CDR1 MNHNS and CDR2 SASEGT. The length of the CDR3 is 13 residues. In DNA form, the CDR3 reads TGTGCCAGCAGTCAAGCGAGGGTTTATGGCTACACCTTC. Translation gives CASSQARVYGYTF.

J is TRBJ2-3 and V is TRBV4-2; tentative D call: TRBD2 (6 bases). V was cut by 4 bases and J by 0 bases, with 11 bases left in between. The CDR3 sequence is 15 residues long. Germline loops: CDR1 LGHNA, CDR2 YNFKEQ. The CDR3 DNA follows: TGTGCCAGCAGCCCGCGGGGCGCTAGCACAGATACGCAGTATTTT. Translated: CASSPRGASTDTQYF.

The chain is built from TRBV2 and TRBJ2-5, with TRBD2 as a possible D gene (7 bases). Trimming shortened V by 7 bases and J by 2 bases, and 14 bases separated the two germline ends. CDR3 length equals 14 residues. CDR1 and CDR2 (germline): SNHLY, FYNNEI. CDR3: CASMRGDYQETQYF. In nucleotides, the CDR3 is TGTGCCAGCATGAGGGGGGACTATCAAGAGACCCAGTACTTC.

The chain recombines TRBV10-1 with TRBJ1-5; D gene ambiguous. The CDR3 runs 12 residues. Germline V gene sequence: CDR1 WNHNN, CDR2 SYGVQD (reference sequence). The V gene lost 1 base and the J gene lost 6 bases, with 4 bases spanning the gap. CDR3 sequence reads: CASSEWTQPQHF. CDR3 nucleotides: TGCGCCAGCAGTGAGTGGACTCAGCCCCAGCATTTT.

The V gene is TRBV29-1, the J gene TRBJ1-2; D remains ambiguous. Germline V gene sequence: CDR1 SQVTM, CDR2 ANQGSEA. Trimming cost V 0 bases and J 3 bases, with 11 bases left between them. This CDR3 has 14 residues. The CDR3 reads CSVEDLGYYYGYTF. The CDR3 region has the DNA TGCAGCGTTGAAGACCTGGGGTACTACTATGGCTACACCTTC.

This clone was seen more than once but under ten times. The chain joins TRBV29-1 to TRBJ2-7, with 7 positions matching TRBD1. Germline CDR1 SQVTM, CDR2 ANQGSEA. V gave up 0 bases and J gave up 7 bases; unmatched junction bases: 3. This CDR3 contains 12 residues. The CDR3 here is CSVEEGGGEQYF. The CDR3 DNA follows: TGCAGCGTTGAAGAAGGGGGCGGAGAGCAGTACTTC.

The V and J genes are TRBV4-2 and TRBJ2-6; unclear D gene. This CDR3 region has 17 residues. Germline CDR1 is LGHNA and CDR2 is YNFKEQ. Trimming stripped 4 bases from V and 4 bases from J, with 17 bases between. The DNA of the CDR3 is TGTGCCAGCAGCCCATTCTTCGGCCCCGCCGGGGCCAACGTCCTGACTTTC. Its translation is CASSPFFGPAGANVLTF.

V is TRBV6-5 and J is TRBJ1-1, with D possibly TRBD1 on 6 matching bases. CDR3 length: 14 residues. CDR1 and CDR2 from the germline V gene are MNHEY and SVGAGI. Between the trimmed V and J ends, which lost 0 bases and 11 bases, there was a span of 16 bases. The CDR3 spells CASSYSIIGGRAFF. The CDR3 DNA reads as TGTGCCAGCAGTTACTCAATTATAGGGGGACGGGCTTTCTTT.

V is TRBV11-2 and J is TRBJ2-7; tentative D call: TRBD2 (5 bases). Germline V CDR1 and CDR2: SGHAT, FQNNGV. The ends were cut back, 5 bases at V and 1 base at J, with 15 bases in the middle. The CDR3 sequence is 15 residues long. The CDR3 region has the DNA TGTGCCAGCAGCCTCCGGGGATCCCCATCCTACGAGCAGTACTTC. Translated, it gives CASSLRGSPSYEQYF.

This chain links TRBV7-9 with TRBJ2-3, with a possible D match to TRBD2 (6 bases). CDR1 and CDR2 from the germline V gene are SEHNR and FQNEAQ (reference sequence). CDR3 size: 12 residues. The V end was cut by 2 bases, the J end by 10 bases, with 10 bases between. CDR3 DNA sequence: TGTGCCAGCAGCTTATCTAGCGAGGCGCAGTATTTT. Protein product: CASSLSSEAQYF.

The chain is built from TRBV2 and TRBJ2-3; 8 bases are shared with TRBD2. CDR1 and CDR2 (germline): SNHLY, FYNNEI. The ends lost 1 base at V and 2 bases at J; junction bases unmatched: 17. This CDR3 is 20 amino acids long. This CDR3 is CASSEEVSRWSGRDTDTQYF. The CDR3 DNA follows: TGTGCCAGCAGTGAAGAGGTTTCGCGGTGGAGCGGGAGAGACACAGATACGCAGTATTTT. The variable domain in full, with the rest retrieved from reference TRBV2 and TRBJ2-3, is EPEVTQTPSHQVTQMGQEVILRCVPISNHLYFYWYRQILGQKVEFLVSFYNNEISEKSEIFDDQFSVERPDGSNFTLKIRSTKLEDSAMYFCASSEEVSRWSGRDTDTQYFGPGTRLTVL.

J is TRBJ2-7 and V is TRBV5-4, with TRBD2 matching 16 bases. The germline gives CDR1 SGHNT, CDR2 YYREEE (reference sequence). This CDR3 region has 19 residues. Unmatched junction bases numbered 11, after V lost 0 bases and J lost 5 bases. CDR3 amino acids: CASSLESGLAGGLTDEQYF. DNA for the CDR3: TGTGCCAGCAGCTTGGAGTCGGGACTAGCGGGGGGGCTAACAGACGAGCAGTACTTC.

The rearrangement joins TRBV28 to TRBJ1-2; D is undetermined. The germline V and J ends were trimmed by 5 bases and 1 base, with 5 bases remaining between them. This CDR3 has 12 amino acids. Germline loops: CDR1 MDHEN, CDR2 SYDVKM. CDR3 in amino acids: CASSLLNYGYTF. CDR3 in DNA: TGTGCCAGCAGTCTCCTTAACTATGGCTACACCTTC.

The rearrangement uses TRBV28 and TRBJ2-6; D is possibly TRBD1 (6 bases). The V end was cut by 5 bases, the J end by 3 bases, with 11 bases between. In germline, CDR1 is MDHEN, CDR2 SYDVKM. The CDR3 has 15 residues. CDR3 sequence (DNA): TGTGCCAGCAGTCCACAGGGTATTGGGGCCAACGTCCTGACTTTC. This encodes CASSPQGIGANVLTF.

This chain links TRBV7-8 with TRBJ2-3; 11 positions agree with TRBD2. V gave up 5 bases and J gave up 6 bases; unmatched junction bases: 13. The CDR3 is 17 residues long. CDR1 SGHVS and CDR2 FQNEAQ come from the germline V gene. The CDR3 DNA reads as TGTGCCAGCAGCGGCACTAGCGGGGGCCCTAGGTGGGATACGCAGTATTTT. This codes for CASSGTSGGPRWDTQYF.

The chain couples TRBV5-1 to TRBJ1-2; tentative D call: TRBD1 (5 bases). Germline V gene lookup returns CDR1 SGHRS and CDR2 YFSETQ. This CDR3 comprises 12 residues. V was pared by 6 bases and J by 4 bases, with 10 bases between. The CDR3 protein is CASTQDTYGYTF. CDR3 bases: TGCGCCAGCACCCAGGACACCTATGGCTACACCTTC.

The chain is built from TRBV28 and TRBJ2-7; D may be TRBD1 (5 bases). With 3 bases removed from V and 1 base from J, the gap between germline ends came to 10 bases. From germline, CDR1 is MDHEN and CDR2 SYDVKM. The CDR3 loop spans 14 amino acids. CDR3: CASSFAGQSYEQYF. The CDR3 region has the DNA TGTGCCAGCAGTTTTGCAGGGCAGTCCTACGAGCAGTACTTC. Full variable domain (outside the CDR3, taken from reference TRBV28 and TRBJ2-7): DVKVTQSSRYLVKRTGEKVFLECVQDMDHENMFWYRQDPGLGLRLIYFSYDVKMKEKGDIPEGYSVSREKKERFSLILESASTNQTSMYLCASSFAGQSYEQYFGPGTRLTVT.

V usage is TRBV5-6 and J usage is TRBJ1-3; no definite D call. Deletions cut 4 bases from V and 4 bases from J, with 6 bases between. Per germline, CDR1 SGHDT and CDR2 YYEEEE. There are 12 residues in the CDR3. The CDR3 protein is CASSRLGNTIYF. Here the CDR3 DNA reads TGTGCCAGCAGCCGGCTGGGAAACACCATATATTTT.

The J gene is TRBJ2-2, the V gene TRBV9, with D possibly matching TRBD2 (6 bases). V gave up 7 bases and J gave up 1 base, with 11 bases separating them. This CDR3 is 14 amino acids long. CDR1 SGDLS and CDR2 YYNGEE come from the germline V gene. CDR3 coding DNA: TGTGCCAGCTCCGGGACTGGGAACACCGGGGAGCTGTTTTTT. Translation gives CASSGTGNTGELFF.